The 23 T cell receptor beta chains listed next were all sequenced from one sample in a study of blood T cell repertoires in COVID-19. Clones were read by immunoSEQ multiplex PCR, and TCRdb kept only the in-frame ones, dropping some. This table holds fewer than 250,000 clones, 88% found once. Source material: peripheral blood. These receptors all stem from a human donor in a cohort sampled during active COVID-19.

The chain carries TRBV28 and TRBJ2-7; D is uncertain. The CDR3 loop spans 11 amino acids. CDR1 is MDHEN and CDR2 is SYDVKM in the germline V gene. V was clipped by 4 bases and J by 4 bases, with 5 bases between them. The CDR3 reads CASSSDYEQYF. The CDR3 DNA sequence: TGTGCCAGCAGTTCAGATTACGAGCAGTACTTC.

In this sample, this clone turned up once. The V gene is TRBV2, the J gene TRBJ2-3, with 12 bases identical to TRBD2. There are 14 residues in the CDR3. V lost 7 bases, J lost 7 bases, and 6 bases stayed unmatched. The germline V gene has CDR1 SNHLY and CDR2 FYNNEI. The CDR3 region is CASKTGTSGHTQYF. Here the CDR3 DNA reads TGTGCCAGCAAGACCGGGACTAGCGGGCATACGCAGTATTTT.

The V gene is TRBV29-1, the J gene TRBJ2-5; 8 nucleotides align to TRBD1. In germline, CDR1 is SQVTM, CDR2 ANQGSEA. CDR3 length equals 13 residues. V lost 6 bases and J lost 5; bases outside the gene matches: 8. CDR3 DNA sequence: TGCAGCGTGGAGGGACAGGTGGGGGAGACCCAGTACTTC. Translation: CSVEGQVGETQYF.

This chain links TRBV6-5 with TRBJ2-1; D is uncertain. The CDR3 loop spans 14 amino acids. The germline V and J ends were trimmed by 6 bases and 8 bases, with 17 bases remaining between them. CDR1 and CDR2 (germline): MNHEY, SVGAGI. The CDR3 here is CASSRLGVADEQFF. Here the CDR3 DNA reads TGTGCCAGCAGCCGCCTTGGAGTAGCCGATGAGCAGTTCTTC.

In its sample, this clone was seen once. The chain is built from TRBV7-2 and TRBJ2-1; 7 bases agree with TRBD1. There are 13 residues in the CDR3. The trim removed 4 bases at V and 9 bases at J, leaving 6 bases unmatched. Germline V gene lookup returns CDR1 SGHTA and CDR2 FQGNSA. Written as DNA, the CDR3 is TGTGCCAGCAGCTCGTCAGGGGGATTTGAGCAGTTCTTC. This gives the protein CASSSSGGFEQFF.

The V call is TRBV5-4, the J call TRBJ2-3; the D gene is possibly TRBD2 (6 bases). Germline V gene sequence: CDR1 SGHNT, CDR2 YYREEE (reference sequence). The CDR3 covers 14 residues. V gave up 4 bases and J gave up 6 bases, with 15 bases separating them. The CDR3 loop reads CASSVATSFDTQYF. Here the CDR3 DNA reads TGTGCCAGCAGCGTGGCGACTAGTTTCGATACGCAGTATTTT.

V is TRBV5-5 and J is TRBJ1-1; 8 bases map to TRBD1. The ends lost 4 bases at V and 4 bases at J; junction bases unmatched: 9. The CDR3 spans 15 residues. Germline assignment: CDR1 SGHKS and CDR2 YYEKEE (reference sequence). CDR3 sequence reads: CASSVQGQGVTEAFF. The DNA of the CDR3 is TGTGCCAGCAGCGTCCAAGGACAGGGCGTCACTGAAGCTTTCTTT.

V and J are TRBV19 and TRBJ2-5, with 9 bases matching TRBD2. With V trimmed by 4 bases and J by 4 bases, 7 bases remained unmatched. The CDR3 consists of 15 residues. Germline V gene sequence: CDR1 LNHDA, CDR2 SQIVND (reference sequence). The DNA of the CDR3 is TGTGCCAGTAGTAGGTACCTAGCGGGAATAGAGACCCAGTACTTC. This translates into CASSRYLAGIETQYF.

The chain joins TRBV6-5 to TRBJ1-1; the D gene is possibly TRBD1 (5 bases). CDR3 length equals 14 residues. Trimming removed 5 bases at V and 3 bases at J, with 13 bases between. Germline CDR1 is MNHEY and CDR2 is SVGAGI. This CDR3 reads CASSNLGGDTEAFF. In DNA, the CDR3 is TGTGCCAGCAGTAACCTCGGGGGAGACACTGAAGCTTTCTTT.

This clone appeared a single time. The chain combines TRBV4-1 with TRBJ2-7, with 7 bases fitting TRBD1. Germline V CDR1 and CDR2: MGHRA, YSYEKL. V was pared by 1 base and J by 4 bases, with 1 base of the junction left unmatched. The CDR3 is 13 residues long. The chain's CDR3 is CASSQGTGYEQYF. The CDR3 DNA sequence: TGCGCCAGCAGCCAAGGGACAGGATACGAGCAGTACTTC.

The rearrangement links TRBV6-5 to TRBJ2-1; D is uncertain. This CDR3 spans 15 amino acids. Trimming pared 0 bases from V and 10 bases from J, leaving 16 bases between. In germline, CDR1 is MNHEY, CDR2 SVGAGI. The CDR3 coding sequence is TGTGCCAGCAGTTACTCCCTCGACACCCGACCCGAGCAGTTCTTC. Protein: CASSYSLDTRPEQFF.

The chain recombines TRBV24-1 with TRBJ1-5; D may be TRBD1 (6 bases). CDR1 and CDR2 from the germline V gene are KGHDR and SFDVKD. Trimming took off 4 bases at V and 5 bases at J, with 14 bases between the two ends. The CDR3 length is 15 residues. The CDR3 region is CATSDPGTRDQPQHF. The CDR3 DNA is TGTGCCACCAGTGACCCCGGGACACGCGATCAGCCCCAGCATTTT.

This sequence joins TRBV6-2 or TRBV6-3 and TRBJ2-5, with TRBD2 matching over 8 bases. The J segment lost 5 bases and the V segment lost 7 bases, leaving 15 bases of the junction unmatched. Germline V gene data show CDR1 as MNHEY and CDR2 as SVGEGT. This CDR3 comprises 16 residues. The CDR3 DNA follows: TGTGCCAGCAACCCCCCACCGGGACTAGATGGGGAGACCCAGTACTTC. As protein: CASNPPPGLDGETQYF.

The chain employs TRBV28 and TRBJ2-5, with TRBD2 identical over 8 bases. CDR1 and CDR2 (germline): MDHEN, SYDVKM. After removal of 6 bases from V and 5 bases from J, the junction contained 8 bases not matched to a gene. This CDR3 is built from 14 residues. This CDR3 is CASRAAGVWETQYF. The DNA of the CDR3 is TGTGCCAGCAGAGCAGCGGGAGTCTGGGAGACCCAGTACTTC.

CDR3: CASRLRGQFSNQPQHF. DNA for the CDR3: TGTGCCAGCAGACTCCGCGGACAATTTAGCAATCAGCCCCAGCATTTT. The genes are TRBV27 and TRBJ1-5; possibly TRBD1 for D (5 bases). Trimming stripped 6 bases from V and 0 bases from J, with 15 bases between. Germline loops: CDR1 MNHEY, CDR2 SMNVEV (reference sequence). The CDR3 is 16 residues long.

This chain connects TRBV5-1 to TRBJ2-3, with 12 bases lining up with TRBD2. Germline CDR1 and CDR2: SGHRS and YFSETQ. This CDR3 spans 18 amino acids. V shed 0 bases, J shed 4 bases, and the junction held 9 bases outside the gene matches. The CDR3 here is CASSLAATSGSSADTQYF. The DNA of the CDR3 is TGCGCCAGCAGCTTGGCGGCGACTAGCGGGAGTTCCGCAGATACGCAGTATTTT. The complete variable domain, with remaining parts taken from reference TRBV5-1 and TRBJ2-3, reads KAGVTQTPRYLIKTRGQQVTLSCSPISGHRSVSWYQQTPGQGLQFLFEYFSETQRNKGNFPGRFSGRQFSNSRSEMNVSTLELGDSALYLCASSLAATSGSSADTQYFGPGTRLTVL.

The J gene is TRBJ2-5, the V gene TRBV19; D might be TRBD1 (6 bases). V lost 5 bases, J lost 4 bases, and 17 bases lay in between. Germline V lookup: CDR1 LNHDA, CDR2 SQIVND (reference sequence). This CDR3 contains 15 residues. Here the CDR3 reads CASSPAGARGETQYF. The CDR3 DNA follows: TGTGCCAGTAGTCCTGCAGGGGCCCGAGGAGAGACCCAGTACTTC. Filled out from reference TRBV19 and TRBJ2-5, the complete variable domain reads DGGITQSPKYLFRKEGQNVTLSCEQNLNHDAMYWYRQDPGQGLRLIYYSQIVNDFQKGDIAEGYSVSREKKESFPLTVTSAQKNPTAFYLCASSPAGARGETQYFGPGTRLLVL.

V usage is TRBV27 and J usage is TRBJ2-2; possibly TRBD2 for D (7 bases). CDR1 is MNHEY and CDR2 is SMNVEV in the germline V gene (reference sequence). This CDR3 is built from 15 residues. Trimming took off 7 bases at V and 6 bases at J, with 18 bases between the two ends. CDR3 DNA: TGTGCCAGCACCCCGGAGGGGGGGCGCGCCGGGGAGCTGTTTTTT. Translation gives CASTPEGGRAGELFF.

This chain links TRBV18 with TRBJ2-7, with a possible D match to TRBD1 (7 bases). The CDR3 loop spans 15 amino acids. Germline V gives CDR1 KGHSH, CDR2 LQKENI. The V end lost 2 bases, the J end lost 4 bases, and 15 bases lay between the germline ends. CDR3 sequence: CASSPSGGGRYEQYF. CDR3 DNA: TGTGCCAGCTCACCATCAGGAGGGGGCCGGTACGAGCAGTACTTC.

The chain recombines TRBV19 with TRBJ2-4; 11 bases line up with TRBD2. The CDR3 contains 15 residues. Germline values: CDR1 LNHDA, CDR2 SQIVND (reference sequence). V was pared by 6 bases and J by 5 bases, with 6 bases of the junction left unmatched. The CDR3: CASSLTGLAENIQYF. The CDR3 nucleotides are TGTGCCAGTAGCTTAACGGGACTAGCGGAAAACATTCAGTACTTC.

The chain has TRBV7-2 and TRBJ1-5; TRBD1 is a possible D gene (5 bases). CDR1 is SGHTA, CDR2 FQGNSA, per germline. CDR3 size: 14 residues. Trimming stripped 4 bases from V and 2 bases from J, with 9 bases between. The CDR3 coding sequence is TGTGCCAGCAGCTCCGACAGCGGCAATCAGCCCCAGCATTTT. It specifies CASSSDSGNQPQHF.

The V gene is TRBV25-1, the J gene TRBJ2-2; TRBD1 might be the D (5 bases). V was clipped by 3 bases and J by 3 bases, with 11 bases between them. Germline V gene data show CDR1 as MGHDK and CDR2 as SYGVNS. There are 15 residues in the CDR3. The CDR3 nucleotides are TGTGCCAGCAGTGACCTAAAAGGGGACACCGGGGAGCTGTTTTTT. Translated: CASSDLKGDTGELFF.

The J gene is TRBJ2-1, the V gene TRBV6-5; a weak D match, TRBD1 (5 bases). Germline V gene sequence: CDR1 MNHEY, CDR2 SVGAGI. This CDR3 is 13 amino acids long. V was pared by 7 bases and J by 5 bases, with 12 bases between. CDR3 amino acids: CASTRQLNNEQFF. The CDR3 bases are TGTGCCAGCACCAGACAGTTAAACAATGAGCAGTTCTTC.